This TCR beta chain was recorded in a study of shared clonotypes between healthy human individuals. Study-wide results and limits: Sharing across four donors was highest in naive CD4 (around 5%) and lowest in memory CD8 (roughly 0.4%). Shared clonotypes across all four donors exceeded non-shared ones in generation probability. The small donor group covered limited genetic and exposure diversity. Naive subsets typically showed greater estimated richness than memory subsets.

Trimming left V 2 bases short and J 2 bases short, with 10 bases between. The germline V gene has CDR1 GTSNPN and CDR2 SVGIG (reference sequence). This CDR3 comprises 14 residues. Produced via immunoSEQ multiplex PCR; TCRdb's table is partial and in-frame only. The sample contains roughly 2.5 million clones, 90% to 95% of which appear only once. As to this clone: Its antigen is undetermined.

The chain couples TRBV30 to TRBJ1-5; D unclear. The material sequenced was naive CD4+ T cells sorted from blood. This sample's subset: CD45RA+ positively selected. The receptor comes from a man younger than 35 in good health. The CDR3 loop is CAWSTDSGNQPQHF. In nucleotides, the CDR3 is TGTGCCTGGAGTACCGATTCCGGCAATCAGCCCCAGCATTTT.